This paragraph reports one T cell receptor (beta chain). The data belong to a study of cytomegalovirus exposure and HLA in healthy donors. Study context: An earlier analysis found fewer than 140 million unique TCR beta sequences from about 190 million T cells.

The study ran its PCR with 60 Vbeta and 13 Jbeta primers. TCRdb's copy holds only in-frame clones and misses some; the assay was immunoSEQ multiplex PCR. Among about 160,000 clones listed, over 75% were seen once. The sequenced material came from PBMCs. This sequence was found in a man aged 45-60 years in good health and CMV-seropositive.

CDR3 DNA sequence: TGTGCCAGTAGTACTGCGGGGACAGGGGAGAAAGCTTTCTTT. This gives the protein CASSTAGTGEKAFF. The chain combines TRBV19 with TRBJ1-1; the match to TRBD1 covers 10 bases. CDR1 is LNHDA, CDR2 SQIVND, per germline (reference sequence). Trimming took 4 bases from V and 9 from J; bases not matched to a gene: 8. This CDR3 comprises 14 residues. Based on the CDR3 plus reference TRBV19 and TRBJ1-1, the full variable domain is DGGITQSPKYLFRKEGQNVTLSCEQNLNHDAMYWYRQDPGQGLRLIYYSQIVNDFQKGDIAEGYSVSREKKESFPLTVTSAQKNPTAFYLCASSTAGTGEKAFFGQGTRLTVV.